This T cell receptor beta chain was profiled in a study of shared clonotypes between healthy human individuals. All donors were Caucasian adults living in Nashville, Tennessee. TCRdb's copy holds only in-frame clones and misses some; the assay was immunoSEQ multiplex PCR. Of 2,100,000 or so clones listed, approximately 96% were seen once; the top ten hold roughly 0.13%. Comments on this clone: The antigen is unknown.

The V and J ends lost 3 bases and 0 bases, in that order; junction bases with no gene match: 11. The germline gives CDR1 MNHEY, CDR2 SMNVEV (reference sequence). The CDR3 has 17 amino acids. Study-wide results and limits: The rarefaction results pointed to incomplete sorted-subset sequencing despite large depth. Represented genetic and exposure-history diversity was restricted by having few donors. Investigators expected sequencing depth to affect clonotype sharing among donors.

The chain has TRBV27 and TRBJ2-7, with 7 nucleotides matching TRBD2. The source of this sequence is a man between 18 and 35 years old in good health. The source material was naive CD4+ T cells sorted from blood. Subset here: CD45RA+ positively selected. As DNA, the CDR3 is TGTGCCAGCAGTTTCGCCTCTAGCGGCAAGAGCTCCTACGAGCAGTACTTC. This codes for CASSFASSGKSSYEQYF.